This TCR beta chain came from a study of blood T cell repertoires in COVID-19. Only in-frame clones appear in the TCRdb table, and some are missing; sequencing was by immunoSEQ multiplex PCR. Of tens of thousands of clones detected, more than 75% appear once; the ten largest clones hold 13% to 15%. CDR3 size: 15 residues. V lost 4 bases, J lost 6 bases, and 5 bases stayed unmatched. Germline V gene data show CDR1 as SGHNT and CDR2 as YYREEE (reference sequence). This clone has only one observation. The sequence came from a man between 60 and 75 years old with COVID-19, enrolled during active disease. The rearrangement joins TRBV5-4 to TRBJ2-2; 11 bases agree with TRBD2. Sample: peripheral blood. The CDR3: CASSKPGLAAGELFF. The CDR3 DNA is TGTGCCAGCAGCAAACCGGGACTAGCGGCCGGGGAGCTGTTTTTT. Based on the CDR3 plus reference TRBV5-4 and TRBJ2-2, the full variable domain is ETGVTQSPTHLIKTRGQQVTLRCSSQSGHNTVSWYQQALGQGPQFIFQYYREEENGRGNFPPRFSGLQFPNYSSELNVNALELDDSALYLCASSKPGLAAGELFFGEGSRLTVL.